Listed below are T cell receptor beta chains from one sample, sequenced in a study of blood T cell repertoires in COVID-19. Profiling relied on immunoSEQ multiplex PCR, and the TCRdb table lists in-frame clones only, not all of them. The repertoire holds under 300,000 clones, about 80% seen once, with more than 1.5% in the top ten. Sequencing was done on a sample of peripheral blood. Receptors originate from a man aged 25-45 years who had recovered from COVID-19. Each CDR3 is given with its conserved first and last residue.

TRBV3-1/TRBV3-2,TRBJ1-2,CASSQDRQGYGYTF
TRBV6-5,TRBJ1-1,CASSQQGGNTEAFF
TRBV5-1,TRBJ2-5,CASSLGASGGETQYF
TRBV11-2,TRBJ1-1,CASSFLGQPGGTEAFF
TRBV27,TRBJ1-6,CASSPKSGQGNSPLHF
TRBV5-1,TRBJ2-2,CASSEGVAGTGELFF
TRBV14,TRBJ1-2,CASSPPGTGSAYGYTF
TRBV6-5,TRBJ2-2,CASLAGAGELFF
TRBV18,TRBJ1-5,CASSPEIYQPQHF
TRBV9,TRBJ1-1,CASTRGHRMNTEAFF
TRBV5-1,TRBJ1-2,CASSSDRDGYTF
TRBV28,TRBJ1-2,CASSDDIRGEGYGYTF
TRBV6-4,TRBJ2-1,CASSGTSGGADEQFF
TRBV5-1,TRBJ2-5,CASSLTGGLETQYF
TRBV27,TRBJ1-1,CAPRGRNTEAFF
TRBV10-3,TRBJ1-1,CAISEDTGKGTEAFF
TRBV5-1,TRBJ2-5,CASSLVSVSGEETQYF
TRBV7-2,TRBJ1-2,CASSLGGQGADYGYTF
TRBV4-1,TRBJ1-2,CASSQGAGSNYGYTF
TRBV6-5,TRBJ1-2,CASTSGPTNYGYTF
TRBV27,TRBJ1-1,CASSTTGAYTEAFF
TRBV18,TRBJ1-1,CASSPITADTEAFF
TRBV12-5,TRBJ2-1,CASGSIVGGHNEQFF
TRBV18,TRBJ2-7,CASSPPGTGKEEQYF
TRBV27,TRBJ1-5,CASKSGNQPQHF
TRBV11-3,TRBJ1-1,CASSPGLATEAFF
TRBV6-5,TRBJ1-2,CASSPRTGGFYGYTF
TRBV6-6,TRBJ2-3,CASSYLVSTDTQYF
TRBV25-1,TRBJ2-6,CASGHSGANVLTF
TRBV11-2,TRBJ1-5,CASSLDRSQPQHF
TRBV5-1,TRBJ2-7,CASSQGQGGFYEQYF
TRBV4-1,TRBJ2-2,CASSFGTGSTGELFF
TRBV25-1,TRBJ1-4,CASSEGLRVNEKLFF
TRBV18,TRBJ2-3,CASSPGQGRPSTDTQYF
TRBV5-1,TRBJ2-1,CASSLGDRDVYDEQFF
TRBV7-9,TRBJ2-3,CASSARRQGLGADTQYF
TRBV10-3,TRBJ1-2,CAISDGEDYGYTF
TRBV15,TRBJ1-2,CATSKGAERGYTF
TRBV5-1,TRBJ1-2,CASSRMGLSDGYTF